Shown below are 13 T cell receptor beta chains from a single sample sequenced in a study of blood T cell repertoires in COVID-19 (dated by TCRdb to about 2020). The library relied on the immunoSEQ multiplex PCR assay. TCRdb holds this immuneACCESS table with in-frame rearrangements only. Some clones are missing; in checked studies, unresolved V genes explain under half, and the rest has no known cause. This sample holds 110,000 to 150,000 clones; roughly three quarters were observed only once. The ten largest clones add up to around 6% of the sample. The sample comprised PBMCs or T cells enriched from blood (not recorded which). These TCRs come from a woman in her 50s who had recovered from COVID-19.

The gene calls are TRBV19 and TRBJ1-5; weak D call: TRBD1 (6 bases). The V gene lost 5 bases and the J gene lost 2 bases, with 13 bases spanning the gap. CDR3 length equals 15 residues. Germline assignment: CDR1 LNHDA and CDR2 SQIVND (reference sequence). DNA for the CDR3: TGTGCCAGTAGTTCATACAGGGTGGGCAATCAGCCCCAGCATTTT. Translation gives CASSSYRVGNQPQHF.

This clone was counted between two and nine times. At one end the junction does not follow the germline gene, possibly because of a read error. The rearrangement links TRBV18 to TRBJ2-7; 13 bases match TRBD2. The CDR3 has 15 amino acids. Germline lookup yields CDR1 KGHSH and CDR2 LQKENI. CDR3 sequence (DNA): TGTGCCAGCTCCCCACTAGGGACTAGCGGGGACGAGCAGTACTTC. Encoded protein: CASSPLGTSGDEQYF.

The gene calls are TRBV15 and TRBJ2-7, with D possibly being TRBD2 (6 bases). This CDR3 has 14 residues. Germline V CDR1 and CDR2: LNHNV, YYDKDF (reference sequence). Trimming stripped 4 bases from V and 0 bases from J, with 10 bases between. CDR3 region: CATSKEGISYEQYF. The DNA for the CDR3 is TGTGCCACCAGCAAGGAGGGAATCTCCTACGAGCAGTACTTC.

The rearrangement uses TRBV27 and TRBJ2-5; the match to TRBD1 covers 7 bases. CDR3 length: 15 residues. Looked up from germline, CDR1 is MNHEY and CDR2 is SMNVEV (reference sequence). V shed 6 bases, J shed 5 bases, and the junction held 12 bases outside the gene matches. DNA for the CDR3: TGTGCCAGCAGGCCAACAGGGGATGGTTGGGAGACCCAGTACTTC. It codes for CASRPTGDGWETQYF.

This sequence joins TRBV11-2 and TRBJ2-2, with TRBD1 identical over 11 bases. This CDR3 region has 16 residues. V shed 2 bases and J 5 bases; nucleotides not matched to a gene: 4. Germline V gene sequence: CDR1 SGHAT, CDR2 FQNNGV. The CDR3 reads CASSLLGQGATGELFF. The DNA of the CDR3 is TGTGCCAGCAGCTTACTAGGACAGGGGGCTACCGGGGAGCTGTTTTTT.

This clone was counted between two and nine times. The chain links TRBV11-3 to TRBJ2-3, with TRBD1 as a possible D gene (6 bases). CDR1 is SGHNT, CDR2 YENEEA, per germline. Trimming left V 2 bases short and J 0 bases short, with 12 bases between. The CDR3 spans 16 residues. The CDR3 sequence: CASSLTGSGSTDTQYF. CDR3 in DNA: TGTGCCAGCAGCTTAACAGGGTCCGGTAGCACAGATACGCAGTATTTT.

The V gene is TRBV28, the J gene TRBJ1-2, with D unresolved. The ends were cut back, 6 bases at V and 0 bases at J, with 14 bases in the middle. The V gene's germline CDR1 is MDHEN and CDR2 SYDVKM. CDR3 size: 15 residues. CDR3 residues: CASSPFARANYGYTF. In DNA form, the CDR3 reads TGTGCCAGCAGCCCCTTCGCGAGGGCTAACTATGGCTACACCTTC.

The rearrangement uses TRBV5-5 and TRBJ2-3; TRBD1 matches 8 bases. V shed 3 bases, J shed 6 bases, and the junction held 9 bases outside the gene matches. CDR1 is SGHKS and CDR2 is YYEKEE in the germline V gene (reference sequence). This CDR3 spans 15 amino acids. CDR3: CASSWGDRSADTQYF. CDR3 coding DNA: TGTGCCAGCAGCTGGGGGGACAGGTCCGCGGATACGCAGTATTTT.

The chain has TRBV28 and TRBJ1-3, with D possibly TRBD1 on 6 matching bases. The CDR3 has 17 residues. V lost 8 bases and J 3 bases, leaving 23 bases between the germline ends. Per germline, CDR1 MDHEN and CDR2 SYDVKM. The CDR3 DNA reads as TGTGCCAGCGTTGAAGCGGGGGCGCTGAAATATGGAAACACCATATATTTT. The encoded protein is CASVEAGALKYGNTIYF.

This clone was counted between two and nine times. J is TRBJ2-5 and V is TRBV6-5, with 7 bases identical to TRBD2. V dropped 5 bases and J dropped 4; count of bases not matched to a gene: 10. The CDR3 is 15 amino acids. Germline assignment: CDR1 MNHEY and CDR2 SVGAGI. The CDR3: CASSLPWGEGETQYF. DNA of the CDR3: TGTGCCAGCAGTCTTCCATGGGGGGAGGGAGAGACCCAGTACTTC.

This chain's CDR3 is CASSEGSGNTIYF. As DNA, the CDR3 is TGTGCCAGCTCAGAGGGATCCGGAAACACCATATATTTT. This sequence joins TRBV18 and TRBJ1-3; D unresolved. CDR1 KGHSH and CDR2 LQKENI come from the germline V gene. The CDR3 runs 13 residues. Trimming pared 5 bases from V and 4 bases from J, leaving 9 bases between.

This clone was seen more than once but under ten times. The CDR3 spells CASSLARGQNTEAFF. The CDR3 DNA is TGTGCCAGCAGCTTAGCTAGGGGACAGAACACTGAAGCTTTCTTT. This chain uses TRBV7-9 with TRBJ1-1; D might be TRBD1 (6 bases). Deletions cut 0 bases from V and 1 base from J, with 9 bases between. The germline V gene encodes CDR1 SEHNR and CDR2 FQNEAQ (reference sequence). The CDR3 contains 15 residues. The full variable domain, with the rest looked up from reference TRBV7-9 and TRBJ1-1, is DTGVSQNPRHKITKRGQNVTFRCDPISEHNRLYWYRQTLGQGPEFLTYFQNEAQLEKSRLLSDRFSAERPKGSFSTLEIQRTEQGDSAMYLCASSLARGQNTEAFFGQGTRLTVV.

The chain combines TRBV28 with TRBJ2-1; D remains unclear. CDR1 and CDR2 (germline): MDHEN, SYDVKM. This CDR3 is 14 amino acids long. V lost 6 bases and J lost 12, with 21 bases in between. This CDR3 is CASRYKSPTTRQFF. In DNA form, the CDR3 reads TGTGCCAGCAGGTACAAGTCCCCAACTACAAGGCAGTTCTTC.